A single T cell receptor (beta chain) is shown here with its context. The junction does not match germline at one end; this may be a read error. The sample belongs to a study of T-cell memory formation after mild COVID-19. TCRdb reanalysed the 5' RACE reads using MiXCR and keeps one entry per CDR3 protein. The sample carries 380,000 or so distinct CDR3 sequences, about an eighth recorded once. The CDR3 sequence is 13 residues long. Germline V gene data show CDR1 as SQVTM and CDR2 as ANQGSEA. The specimen was PBMCs or a T cell subset sorted from them (not recorded which). This receptor was identified in a man aged 18-30 years who had mild COVID-19 (a few samples of this study predate the infection). Cell type and time point are not known. The V gene is TRBV29-1, the J gene TRBJ2-1; tentative D call: TRBD1 (6 bases). CDR3 sequence reads: CGVDGIQGDEQFF. The CDR3 DNA follows: TGCGGCGTTGATGGGATACAGGGAGATGAGCAGTTCTTC.